This TCR beta chain was identified during a study of CD8 T cells in ankylosing spondylitis. The V and J ends lost 8 bases and 3 bases, in that order; junction bases with no gene match: 25. The CDR3 covers 19 residues. Germline V gene lookup returns CDR1 MNHNS and CDR2 SASEGT. This clonotype was observed a few times. Antigen unknown. Regarding the study as a whole: Several of the motif variants were reported before in synovial fluid and blood from reactive arthritis. It appeared that ankylosing spondylitis blood was characterized by a TCR beta motif of roughly 8 highly homologous variants.

TCRdb reprocessed the 5' RACE reads via MiXCR and lists one record per CDR3 protein. Of more than 500,000 distinct CDR3 sequences listed, roughly 5.2% are singletons. The receptor was derived from a male donor with ankylosing spondylitis. The chain carries TRBV6-1 and TRBJ2-7; 7 nucleotides line up with TRBD2. Sequencing input: blood, either unsorted or a sorted T cell fraction (not recorded which). CDR3 residues: CASQRLATSPAVRFYEQYF. CDR3 bases: TGTGCCAGCCAGCGTCTAGCGACTAGCCCAGCCGTGCGTTTCTACGAGCAGTACTTC.